One sample yielded the 22 T cell receptor beta chains listed below, sequenced in a study of cytomegalovirus exposure and HLA in healthy donors. 60 Vbeta and 13 Jbeta primers were used in PCR. TCRdb's copy holds only in-frame clones and misses some; the assay was immunoSEQ multiplex PCR. The data hold about 150,000 clones, with roughly 82% observed a single time. Sequenced: PBMCs. These receptors all come from a woman aged 50 to 65 in good health and CMV-seropositive.

A remark on this clone: One end of the junction does not line up with germline, which may come from a read error. The same CDR3 also results from other DNA sequences found in this sample. The rearrangement joins TRBV6-1 to TRBJ1-4; D perhaps matches TRBD1 (5 bases). Per germline, CDR1 MNHNS and CDR2 SASEGT. The CDR3 is 14 amino acids. In DNA, the CDR3 is TGTGCCAGCAGCGGTGGGGGGTCTAATGAAAAATTGTTTTTT. This sequence encodes CASSGGGSNEKLFF.

The genes are TRBV10-2 and TRBJ1-2; D is ambiguous. This CDR3 is 14 amino acids long. V gave up 7 bases and J gave up 8 bases, with 20 bases separating them. Germline CDR1 is WSHSY and CDR2 is SAAADI. Here the CDR3 reads CASTTSLSARGYTF. The CDR3 bases are TGCGCCAGCACGACATCCCTATCCGCAAGGGGCTACACCTTC.

This clone was seen more than once but under ten times. The gene calls are TRBV6-1 and TRBJ1-1, with D perhaps TRBD1 (6 bases). Per germline, CDR1 MNHNS and CDR2 SASEGT. This CDR3 contains 13 residues. V gave up 2 bases and J gave up 6 bases, with 10 bases separating them. The CDR3 bases are TGTGCCAGCAGTGAATGGGGGCGGGCTGAAGCTTTCTTT. It encodes CASSEWGRAEAFF.

This clone has a single count. This chain connects TRBV5-5 to TRBJ2-3, with TRBD2 identical over 9 bases. This CDR3 has 15 residues. The ends lost 7 bases at V and 6 bases at J; junction bases unmatched: 12. Germline CDR1 reads SGHKS; CDR2 reads YYEKEE (reference sequence). The CDR3 protein is CASGAGGSLTDTQYF. The CDR3 bases are TGTGCCAGCGGGGCGGGGGGGAGCCTCACGGATACGCAGTATTTT.

The chain links TRBV2 to TRBJ2-2, with 9 bases identical to TRBD1. The CDR3 spans 14 residues. V was pared by 6 bases and J by 1 base, with 0 bases of the junction left unmatched. Germline lookup yields CDR1 SNHLY and CDR2 FYNNEI. The DNA of the CDR3 is TGTGCCAGCAGGGACAGGGGGAACACCGGGGAGCTGTTTTTT. Amino acids: CASRDRGNTGELFF.

The genes are TRBV5-1 and TRBJ1-1; possibly TRBD1 for D (6 bases). Germline CDR1 reads SGHRS; CDR2 reads YFSETQ. The CDR3 contains 14 residues. V lost 2 bases and J lost 1, with 9 bases in between. The CDR3 here is CASSFEQGNTEAFF. The CDR3 DNA follows: TGCGCCAGCAGCTTCGAACAGGGGAACACTGAAGCTTTCTTT.

On this clone itself: This sample includes further DNA sequences coding for the same CDR3. The rearrangement joins TRBV2 to TRBJ2-2; D unclear. The CDR3 consists of 12 residues. The germline gives CDR1 SNHLY, CDR2 FYNNEI. Deletions cut 9 bases from V and 4 bases from J, with 9 bases between. For the CDR3, the DNA is TGTGCCAGTACTAAACTCACCGGGGAGCTGTTTTTT. It translates to CASTKLTGELFF. The full variable domain, completed using reference TRBV2 and TRBJ2-2, is EPEVTQTPSHQVTQMGQEVILRCVPISNHLYFYWYRQILGQKVEFLVSFYNNEISEKSEIFDDQFSVERPDGSNFTLKIRSTKLEDSAMYFCASTKLTGELFFGEGSRLTVL.

The rearrangement joins TRBV21-1 to TRBJ2-7; TRBD2, the table's D call, lacks a check against the DNA. TRBV21-1 is a recognized pseudogene. The CDR3 spans 15 residues. This CDR3 is CASSSQKAKDYEQYF. The CDR3 DNA is TGTGCCAGCAGCAGCCAAAAAGCGAAGGACTACGAGCAGTACTTC.

This clone has a single count. J is TRBJ1-1 and V is TRBV6-1; D gene unclear. The CDR3 contains 13 residues. In germline, CDR1 is MNHNS, CDR2 SASEGT. V was clipped by 9 bases and J by 0 bases, with 11 bases between them. The CDR3 sequence is CASMIRLNTEAFF. Here the CDR3 DNA reads TGTGCCAGTATGATCAGGTTGAACACTGAAGCTTTCTTT.

The J gene is TRBJ2-1, the V gene TRBV11-2, with TRBD1 matching 10 bases. The J segment lost 6 bases and the V segment lost 5 bases, leaving 7 bases of the junction unmatched. Germline V gene data show CDR1 as SGHAT and CDR2 as FQNNGV. This CDR3 has 15 amino acids. The CDR3 nucleotides are TGTGCCAGCAGCCTCCAAAGGACAGGGGGCAATGAGCAGTTCTTC. It specifies CASSLQRTGGNEQFF.

This clone was seen more than once but under ten times. This rearrangement joins TRBV2 to TRBJ2-1, with D unclear. CDR3 length: 13 amino acids. Germline CDR1 SNHLY, CDR2 FYNNEI. V was trimmed by 11 bases and J by 7 bases, leaving 18 bases between them. In DNA form, the CDR3 reads TGTGCCCAAGGCGAGCAAGCTAGGAATGAGCAGTTCTTC. It yields the protein CAQGEQARNEQFF.

The chain is built from TRBV7-2 and TRBJ2-2, with a weak D call TRBD2 (7 bases). Per germline, CDR1 SGHTA and CDR2 FQGNSA. The V gene lost 0 bases and the J gene lost 6 bases, with 14 bases spanning the gap. This CDR3 has 16 residues. The DNA for the CDR3 is TGTGCCAGCAGCTTAGCGAGGGGGGGGAGTGCCGGGGAGCTGTTTTTT. The encoded protein is CASSLARGGSAGELFF.

This clone was detected only a few times. The gene calls are TRBV2 and TRBJ1-1; unclear D gene. Trimming cost V 9 bases and J 5 bases, with 7 bases left between them. CDR3 length: 10 amino acids. Germline assignment: CDR1 SNHLY and CDR2 FYNNEI. As DNA, the CDR3 is TGTGCCAGAAGTATAACTGAAGCTTTCTTT. Its protein product is CARSITEAFF. The whole variable domain, remainder taken from reference TRBV2 and TRBJ1-1, is EPEVTQTPSHQVTQMGQEVILRCVPISNHLYFYWYRQILGQKVEFLVSFYNNEISEKSEIFDDQFSVERPDGSNFTLKIRSTKLEDSAMYFCARSITEAFFGQGTRLTVV.

This rearrangement joins TRBV5-6 to TRBJ2-3, with D perhaps matching TRBD1 (6 bases). Trimming shortened V by 1 base and J by 2 bases, and 14 bases separated the two germline ends. Germline CDR1 and CDR2: SGHDT and YYEEEE. This CDR3 contains 16 residues. CDR3 sequence reads: CASSLNRALPTDTQYF. The DNA of the CDR3 is TGTGCCAGCAGCTTGAACAGGGCTCTCCCCACAGATACGCAGTATTTT.

The chain is built from TRBV27 and TRBJ2-1; D unclear. The germline gives CDR1 MNHEY, CDR2 SMNVEV (reference sequence). The length of the CDR3 is 15 residues. Trimming took 6 bases from V and 4 from J, leaving 16 bases between them. The CDR3 DNA reads TGTGCCAGCAGCCTGCCTAGGCCCGATTACAATGAGCAGTTCTTC. Its translation is CASSLPRPDYNEQFF.

V and J are TRBV9 and TRBJ2-4, with D possibly TRBD2 on 5 matching bases. Germline CDR1 SGDLS, CDR2 YYNGEE. The CDR3 is 14 residues long. Between the trimmed V and J ends, which lost 4 bases and 3 bases, there was a span of 11 bases. Here the CDR3 reads CASSRGPIKNIQYF. The CDR3, as DNA: TGTGCCAGCAGCCGAGGGCCGATCAAAAACATTCAGTACTTC. Filled out from reference TRBV9 and TRBJ2-4, the complete variable domain reads DSGVTQTPKHLITATGQRVTLRCSPRSGDLSVYWYQQSLDQGLQFLIQYYNGEERAKGNILERFSAQQFPDLHSELNLSSLELGDSALYFCASSRGPIKNIQYFGAGTRLSVL.

The gene calls are TRBV27 and TRBJ2-1; perhaps TRBD2 as D (6 bases). Germline values: CDR1 MNHEY, CDR2 SMNVEV (reference sequence). V gave up 7 bases and J gave up 6 bases, with 13 bases separating them. The CDR3 has 13 residues. CDR3 nucleotides: TGTGCCAGCATAAACGACGGGGGCAATGAGCAGTTCTTC. Translation: CASINDGGNEQFF.

The chain has TRBV10-1 and TRBJ2-5; D unresolved. The J call is uncertain, as TRBJ2-7 better fits the DNA end. CDR1 and CDR2 (germline): WNHNN, SYGVQD (reference sequence). The CDR3 is made up of 13 amino acids. The CDR3 coding sequence is TGCGCCAGCAGTAGCCGACTTTCTGGCGAGCAGTACTTC. Translated, it gives CASSSRLSGEQYF.

This clone was observed once. This chain uses TRBV2 with TRBJ1-5; 9 nucleotides align to TRBD1. Looked up from germline, CDR1 is SNHLY and CDR2 is FYNNEI. J was trimmed by 0 bases and V by 2 bases; bases with no gene match: 5. The CDR3 loop spans 17 amino acids. The chain's CDR3 is CASSETGGGLSNQPQHF. The CDR3 DNA follows: TGTGCCAGCAGTGAAACAGGGGGCGGCCTTAGCAATCAGCCCCAGCATTTT.

The V and J genes are TRBV9 and TRBJ2-1; a possible D gene is TRBD2 (7 bases). The CDR3 has 15 residues. In germline, CDR1 is SGDLS, CDR2 YYNGEE. Deletions cut 0 bases from V and 4 bases from J, with 11 bases between. The CDR3 DNA reads as TGTGCCAGCAGCGTAGAGGGGGGGGTTTACAATGAGCAGTTCTTC. Amino acids: CASSVEGGVYNEQFF.

The V gene is TRBV4-2, the J gene TRBJ2-3; D perhaps matches TRBD2 (5 bases). The V end lost 9 bases, the J end lost 4 bases, and 14 bases lay between the germline ends. The CDR3 totals 13 residues. Germline values: CDR1 LGHNA, CDR2 YNFKEQ. In DNA form, the CDR3 reads TGTGCCAGTAGGGAGAGGGAAGCAGATACGCAGTATTTT. It codes for CASREREADTQYF.

The genes are TRBV6-1 and TRBJ1-2; tentatively, D is TRBD1 (5 bases). V was shortened by 5 bases and J by 4 bases, with 8 bases between the two germline ends. The germline V gene has CDR1 MNHNS and CDR2 SASEGT. The CDR3 has 12 amino acids. The CDR3 DNA sequence: TGTGCCAGCAGTCCAGGGTCCTATGGCTACACCTTC. This translates into CASSPGSYGYTF.